These 27 T cell receptor beta chains originate from one sample sequenced in a study of blood T cell repertoires in COVID-19. Method: immunoSEQ multiplex PCR; TCRdb's copy keeps in-frame clones and lacks some. This table has 50,000 to 70,000 clones, more than 65% appearing once. The sample consisted of peripheral blood. The receptors derive from an older woman with acute or convalescent COVID-19.

This chain joins TRBV2 and TRBJ2-3; weak D call: TRBD2 (6 bases). The CDR3 has 15 amino acids. V was shortened by 5 bases and J by 0 bases, with 12 bases between the two germline ends. Germline V gives CDR1 SNHLY, CDR2 FYNNEI. In DNA form, the CDR3 reads TGTGCCAGCAGTCGGGGTAGCGGTAGCACAGATACGCAGTATTTT. Encoded protein: CASSRGSGSTDTQYF.

V and J are TRBV5-1 and TRBJ2-7, with 7 bases matching TRBD2. This CDR3 region has 16 residues. Germline-derived CDR1 and CDR2 are SGHRS and YFSETQ. V dropped 7 bases and J dropped 5; count of bases not matched to a gene: 18. CDR3 nucleotide sequence: TGCGCCAGCGCATACAGCGGGGCCGGCCTGGGGAACGAGCAGTACTTC. It specifies CASAYSGAGLGNEQYF.

This chain joins TRBV7-3 and TRBJ1-1; D ambiguous. Trimming shortened V by 3 bases and J by 1 base, and 6 bases separated the two germline ends. The CDR3 is made up of 13 amino acids. Germline V gene sequence: CDR1 SGHTA, CDR2 FQGTGA. The CDR3 region has the DNA TGTGCCAGCAGCTTTACTTCGAACACTGAAGCTTTCTTT. Translation gives CASSFTSNTEAFF.

The table lists this clone with a few counts. J is TRBJ1-1 and V is TRBV5-1, with 7 bases aligning to TRBD1. This CDR3 region has 18 residues. Germline assignment: CDR1 SGHRS and CDR2 YFSETQ. V shed 4 bases, J shed 1 base, and the junction held 16 bases outside the gene matches. CDR3 bases: TGCGCCAGCAGCGAGGGACAGCAAACCTATGGGGCGAACACTGAAGCTTTCTTT. Translated: CASSEGQQTYGANTEAFF.

The V call is TRBV6-1, the J call TRBJ2-7; unclear D gene. Per the germline V gene, CDR1 is MNHNS and CDR2 is SASEGT. The ends were cut back, 2 bases at V and 2 bases at J, with 10 bases in the middle. The CDR3 sequence is 14 residues long. As DNA, the CDR3 is TGTGCCAGCAGTGAACTGGGCGTCGCCTACGAGCAGTACTTC. Protein: CASSELGVAYEQYF.

The V and J genes are TRBV2 and TRBJ2-5, with D possibly being TRBD2 (5 bases). With 8 bases removed from V and 4 bases from J, the gap between germline ends came to 14 bases. CDR3 size: 13 residues. Germline CDR1 is SNHLY and CDR2 is FYNNEI. CDR3 in amino acids: CASLRAGGETQYF. The CDR3 DNA is TGTGCCAGCCTTAGGGCAGGAGGAGAGACCCAGTACTTC.

Note on this clone: This sample also contains other DNA sequences that code for the same CDR3. This sequence joins TRBV6-6 and TRBJ2-7; D call uncertain. The CDR3 consists of 11 residues. Germline lookup yields CDR1 MNHNY and CDR2 SVGAGI (reference sequence). V gave up 5 bases and J gave up 2 bases, with 4 bases separating them. CDR3: CASSGAYEQYF. The CDR3 DNA sequence: TGTGCCAGCAGTGGAGCCTACGAGCAGTACTTC.

The CDR3 loop reads CASSYSGREGEKLFF. The CDR3 nucleotides are TGTGCCAGCAGTTACTCGGGAAGGGAGGGTGAAAAACTGTTTTTT. The chain links TRBV6-5 to TRBJ1-4; unclear D gene. CDR1 and CDR2 from the germline V gene are MNHEY and SVGAGI. V was pared by 0 bases and J by 7 bases, with 12 bases between. This CDR3 spans 15 amino acids.

This sequence joins TRBV29-1 and TRBJ2-7; TRBD1 agrees at 8 bases. Trimming cost V 3 bases and J 5 bases; bases outside gene matches: 6. The CDR3 runs 13 residues. Germline V gene data show CDR1 as SQVTM and CDR2 as ANQGSEA. The CDR3 region is CSVDRGRGHEQYF. DNA of the CDR3: TGCAGCGTTGACAGGGGGCGCGGGCACGAGCAGTACTTC.

The chain is built from TRBV7-2 and TRBJ2-5; 9 nucleotides align to TRBD2. This CDR3 comprises 16 residues. Germline trimming cut 3 bases from V and 5 bases from J; bases unmatched to any gene: 10. CDR1 is SGHTA, CDR2 FQGNSA, per germline. The CDR3 nucleotides read TGTGCCAGCAGCTTGAGGCGGGGGGGCCTCGGGGAGACCCAGTACTTC. Translating gives CASSLRRGGLGETQYF.

Points on this clone: The same CDR3 arises from other DNA sequences in this sample as well. The chain is built from TRBV2 and TRBJ2-2; D gene uncertain. Germline V CDR1 and CDR2: SNHLY, FYNNEI. Deletions cut 2 bases from V and 6 bases from J, with 7 bases between. The CDR3 consists of 13 residues. The CDR3: CASSESRSGELFF. The CDR3 nucleotides are TGTGCCAGCAGTGAATCTCGGTCCGGGGAGCTGTTTTTT.

This chain joins TRBV19 and TRBJ1-1; no firm D call. The V gene lost 7 bases and the J gene lost 7 bases, with 28 bases spanning the gap. CDR1 is LNHDA and CDR2 is SQIVND in the germline V gene (reference sequence). CDR3 length equals 17 residues. The CDR3 sequence: CASTPRGRMTGDREAFF. The CDR3 nucleotides are TGTGCCAGTACCCCCCGAGGCAGGATGACCGGGGATCGTGAAGCTTTCTTT.

This clone was seen only a few times. V is TRBV18 and J is TRBJ2-7; D is unresolved. CDR3 length: 13 amino acids. Trimming stripped 6 bases from V and 0 bases from J, with 9 bases between. CDR1 and CDR2 from the germline V gene are KGHSH and LQKENI. The CDR3 is CASSSTSSYEQYF. Here the CDR3 DNA reads TGTGCCAGCTCCTCAACGAGCTCCTACGAGCAGTACTTC.

The chain links TRBV29-1 to TRBJ1-3, with D unresolved. CDR3 length equals 12 residues. The germline V gene has CDR1 SQVTM and CDR2 ANQGSEA. Trimming shortened V by 3 bases and J by 0 bases, and 3 bases separated the two germline ends. The CDR3 protein is CSVDNSGNTIYF. The DNA of the CDR3 is TGCAGCGTTGACAACTCTGGAAACACCATATATTTT.

Regarding this clone: Other DNA sequences from this sample encode an identical CDR3 as well. The V call is TRBV7-9, the J call TRBJ1-1, with 8 bases lining up with TRBD1. This CDR3 has 14 residues. V lost 1 base to trimming and J lost 3 bases; unmatched junction nucleotides: 1. CDR1 is SEHNR, CDR2 FQNEAQ, per germline (reference sequence). Written as DNA, the CDR3 is TGTGCCAGCAGCTTAGGACAGGGGTACACTGAAGCTTTCTTT. Translating gives CASSLGQGYTEAFF. Drawing the rest from reference TRBV7-9 and TRBJ1-1, the complete variable domain is DTGVSQNPRHKITKRGQNVTFRCDPISEHNRLYWYRQTLGQGPEFLTYFQNEAQLEKSRLLSDRFSAERPKGSFSTLEIQRTEQGDSAMYLCASSLGQGYTEAFFGQGTRLTVV.

This rearrangement joins TRBV29-1 to TRBJ2-1; 12 bases match TRBD2. V shed 4 bases and J 7 bases; nucleotides not matched to a gene: 8. CDR3 length: 15 amino acids. Per germline, CDR1 SQVTM and CDR2 ANQGSEA. CDR3 sequence: CSVASSGGARNEQFF. The CDR3 DNA follows: TGCAGCGTTGCGTCTAGCGGGGGGGCTCGAAATGAGCAGTTCTTC.

This sequence joins TRBV9 and TRBJ2-2; 11 nucleotides match TRBD2. The germline gives CDR1 SGDLS, CDR2 YYNGEE. The CDR3 runs to 16 residues. The ends lost 2 bases at V and 6 bases at J; junction bases unmatched: 6. For the CDR3, the DNA is TGTGCCAGCAGCGTGAGGGGACTAGCGGTGGCCGGGGAGCTGTTTTTT. Protein sequence: CASSVRGLAVAGELFF.

The chain joins TRBV4-1 to TRBJ1-2; 10 bases are shared with TRBD1. CDR1 is MGHRA and CDR2 is YSYEKL in the germline V gene. The CDR3 spans 16 residues. J was trimmed by 4 bases and V by 0 bases; bases with no gene match: 5. The CDR3 spells CASSQDRWTGGYGYTF. The DNA of the CDR3 is TGCGCCAGCAGCCAAGATCGGTGGACAGGGGGCTATGGCTACACCTTC.

This chain links TRBV9 with TRBJ2-5; 9 nucleotides agree with TRBD2. The germline V gene encodes CDR1 SGDLS and CDR2 YYNGEE. V was pared by 4 bases and J by 5 bases, with 9 bases of the junction left unmatched. This CDR3 region has 15 residues. CDR3 DNA: TGTGCCAGCAGCCTGTTGAGCGGGGGGAGGGAGACCCAGTACTTC. Translated: CASSLLSGGRETQYF.

The chain has TRBV11-1 and TRBJ1-6; D may be TRBD1 (6 bases). Germline V CDR1 and CDR2: SGHAT, FQDESV (reference sequence). This CDR3 spans 15 amino acids. The V gene lost 1 base and the J gene lost 7 bases, with 11 bases spanning the gap. The CDR3 is CASSLEGVRNSPLHF. The DNA for the CDR3 is TGTGCCAGCAGCTTAGAGGGGGTCAGGAATTCACCCCTCCACTTT.

The V and J genes are TRBV12-5 and TRBJ2-2, with D maybe TRBD2 (5 bases). The length of the CDR3 is 14 residues. Trimming pared 3 bases from V and 1 base from J, leaving 6 bases between. CDR1 is LGHNT and CDR2 is FRNRAP in the germline V gene. The CDR3 loop reads CASGFGVNTGELFF. The CDR3 bases are TGTGCTAGTGGTTTCGGGGTGAACACCGGGGAGCTGTTTTTT.

V gene TRBV7-2 combines with J gene TRBJ1-3; tentative D call: TRBD1 (6 bases). Germline-derived CDR1 and CDR2 are SGHTA and FQGNSA. V lost 1 base and J 2 bases, leaving 12 bases between the germline ends. The CDR3 has 16 amino acids. CDR3 protein: CASSLGGQGTGNTIYF. The CDR3 DNA reads TGTGCCAGCAGCTTAGGGGGGCAGGGGACTGGAAACACCATATATTTT.

This chain joins TRBV5-6 and TRBJ1-2, with 8 bases identical to TRBD1. The J segment lost 12 bases and the V segment lost 3 bases, leaving 19 bases of the junction unmatched. CDR1 is SGHDT, CDR2 YYEEEE, per germline. The CDR3 is 16 residues long. CDR3 sequence reads: CASSSTIDRTGRTDTF. DNA of the CDR3: TGTGCCAGCAGCTCTACAATCGATAGGACAGGGAGGACGGACACCTTC.

The chain is built from TRBV7-6 and TRBJ2-1; 8 bases fit TRBD2. The CDR3 is 17 amino acids. Germline V gives CDR1 SGHVS, CDR2 FNYEAQ. The V segment lost 0 bases and the J segment 12 bases; nucleotides outside the gene matches: 16. CDR3: CASSLAVTGGETMRQFF. CDR3 nucleotide sequence: TGTGCCAGCAGCTTAGCGGTAACCGGGGGGGAGACAATGAGGCAGTTCTTC.

This chain's CDR3 is CASSFLPSGDTDTQYF. The CDR3 coding sequence is TGCGCCAGCAGCTTTTTGCCTAGCGGGGACACAGATACGCAGTATTTT. This chain links TRBV5-1 with TRBJ2-3; 9 nucleotides line up with TRBD2. Trimming took 2 bases from V and 2 from J; bases not matched to a gene: 6. The CDR3 consists of 16 residues. CDR1 is SGHRS and CDR2 is YFSETQ in the germline V gene. Full variable domain (missing parts from reference TRBV5-1 and TRBJ2-3): KAGVTQTPRYLIKTRGQQVTLSCSPISGHRSVSWYQQTPGQGLQFLFEYFSETQRNKGNFPGRFSGRQFSNSRSEMNVSTLELGDSALYLCASSFLPSGDTDTQYFGPGTRLTVL.

The V gene is TRBV19, the J gene TRBJ2-7, with 8 bases aligning to TRBD1. Germline V CDR1 and CDR2: LNHDA, SQIVND (reference sequence). The trim removed 3 bases at V and 3 bases at J, leaving 13 bases unmatched. The CDR3 contains 17 residues. The DNA for the CDR3 is TGTGCCAGTAGTATTTCGGTCGTTGGGACAGGAGTCTACGAGCAGTACTTC. Translation gives CASSISVVGTGVYEQYF.

Worth noting for this clone: One junction end disagrees with the germline gene, perhaps due to a read error. The gene calls are TRBV3-1 (or the pseudogene TRBV3-2) and TRBJ2-5, with 7 bases fitting TRBD2. The CDR3 sequence is 13 residues long. Germline CDR1 reads LGHDT; CDR2 reads YNNKEL (reference sequence). CDR3 DNA: TGTGCCAGCAGCCCCCACGATAAAGGGAGGGTAAACTTC. This sequence encodes CASSPHDKGRVNF.